The TCR beta chain under discussion was sequenced for a study of blood T cell repertoires in COVID-19. A single count supports this clone. This table comes from immunoSEQ multiplex PCR, and its TCRdb copy is limited to in-frame clones, with some not included. The data contain around 300,000 clones, roughly 90% of them seen just once; the ten biggest clones take up more than 2%. This CDR3 is built from 16 residues. The J segment lost 2 bases and the V segment lost 0 bases, leaving 7 bases of the junction unmatched. CDR1 and CDR2 from the germline V gene are SGHRS and YFSETQ. The chain carries TRBV5-1 and TRBJ1-1; 7 nucleotides align to TRBD1. The clonotype comes from a man aged 18-30 years with active or convalescent COVID-19. Sequenced sample: peripheral blood. CDR3 loop: CASSLALDRLNTEAFF. The CDR3 DNA is TGCGCCAGCAGCTTGGCCTTGGACAGGCTTAACACTGAAGCTTTCTTT.